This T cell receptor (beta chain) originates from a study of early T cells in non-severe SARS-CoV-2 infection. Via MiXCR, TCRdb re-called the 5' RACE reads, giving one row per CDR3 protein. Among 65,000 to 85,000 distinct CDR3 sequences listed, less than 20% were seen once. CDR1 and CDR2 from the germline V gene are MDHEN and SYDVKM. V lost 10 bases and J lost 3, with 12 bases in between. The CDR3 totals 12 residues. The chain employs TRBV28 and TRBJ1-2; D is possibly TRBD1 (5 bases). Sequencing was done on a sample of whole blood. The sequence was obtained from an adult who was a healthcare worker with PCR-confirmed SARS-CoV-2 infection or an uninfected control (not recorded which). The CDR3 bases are TGTGCCATTACCGGGACGGACTATGGCTACACCTTC. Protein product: CAITGTDYGYTF.